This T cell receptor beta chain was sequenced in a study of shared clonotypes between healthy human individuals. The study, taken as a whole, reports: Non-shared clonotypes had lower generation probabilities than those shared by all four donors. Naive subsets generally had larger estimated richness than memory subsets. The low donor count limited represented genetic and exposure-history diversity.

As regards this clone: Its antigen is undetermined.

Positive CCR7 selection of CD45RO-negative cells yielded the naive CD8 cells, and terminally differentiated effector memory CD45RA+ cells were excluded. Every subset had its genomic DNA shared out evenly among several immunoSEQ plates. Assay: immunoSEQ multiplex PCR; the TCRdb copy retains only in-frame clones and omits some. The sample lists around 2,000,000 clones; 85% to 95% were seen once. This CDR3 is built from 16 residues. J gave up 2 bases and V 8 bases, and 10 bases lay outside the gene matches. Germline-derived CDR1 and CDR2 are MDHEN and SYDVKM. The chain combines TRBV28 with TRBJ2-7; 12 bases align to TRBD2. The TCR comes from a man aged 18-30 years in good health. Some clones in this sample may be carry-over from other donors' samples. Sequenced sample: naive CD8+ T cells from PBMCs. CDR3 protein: CASSGLAGSLTYEQYF. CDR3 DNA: TGTGCCAGCTCGGGACTAGCGGGCTCCTTAACCTACGAGCAGTACTTC.